This TCR beta chain is drawn from a study of blood T cells in healthy people across ages. Alongside a J-beta primer mix, a sample-barcoded 5' primer served in a second PCR lasting about 7 to 12 cycles. TCRdb re-called the 5' RACE reads with MiXCR, one entry per CDR3 protein. The sample has about 1.5 million distinct CDR3 sequences; 35% to 45% are singletons. This clonotype showed up just a few times. This TCR came from a young woman in good health. Sequencing used blood.

CDR3 protein: CASSSLTVEEQYF. The CDR3 bases are TGTGCCAGCAGCTCGCTGACAGTTGAGGAGCAGTACTTC. This chain connects TRBV5-5 to TRBJ2-7, with a possible D match to TRBD1 (5 bases). The CDR3 contains 13 residues. V gave up 3 bases and J gave up 7 bases, with 14 bases separating them. CDR1 is SGHKS and CDR2 is YYEKEE in the germline V gene (reference sequence).